This T cell receptor beta chain emerged from a study of T cell responses to AZD1222 COVID-19 vaccine. Turning to the study itself: Investigators merged groups given second doses at roughly 4 or roughly 12 weeks. Overall study findings and caveats: Reportedly, nearly half of unique spike TCRs recognized epitopes outside B.1.351/B.1.1.7 mutations. Only after the peak T cell response were repertoires sampled.

Germline V lookup: CDR1 ENHRY, CDR2 SYGVKD. The CDR3 is 14 residues long. With 0 bases removed from V and 5 bases from J, the gap between germline ends came to 8 bases. Concerning this clone itself: The antigen remains undetermined.

Profiling relied on immunoSEQ multiplex PCR, and the TCRdb table lists in-frame clones only, not all of them. The table has fewer than 250,000 clones, about 92% seen once. The starting material was peripheral blood, obtained on day 0 of AZD1222 vaccination. The TCR originated in an adult in good health. V usage is TRBV10-3 and J usage is TRBJ1-5; D not certain. The CDR3 region is CAISESERHQPQHF. For the CDR3, the DNA is TGTGCCATCAGTGAGTCTGAACGCCATCAGCCCCAGCATTTT.